The following is a TCR beta chain sequence with its context. These data come from a study of blood T cell repertoires in COVID-19. Study-level background: Researchers got acute and convalescent COVID-19 samples from the United States, Italy and Spain. PBMCs, B-cell-depleted T cells, or T cells were the source of the cDNA or gDNA that made up the material.

The CDR3 has 16 residues. Trimming cost V 4 bases and J 1 base, with 16 bases left between them. Germline V gives CDR1 WNHNN, CDR2 SYGVQD (reference sequence). As processed by the authors: The assay estimated nucleated cells by amplifying reference gene primers. Using immunoSEQ multiplex PCR, the repertoire was profiled, and TCRdb retains in-frame clones only, with some absent. V and J calls and clone size come straight from that table; D and trimming were deduced from the DNA. This sample has 100,000 to 150,000 clones; over 65% occur once, and the top ten carry 3.9%. This sequence was found in a man aged 55 to 70 with acute or convalescent COVID-19. The specimen was peripheral blood. The V call is TRBV10-1, the J call TRBJ2-5, with D maybe TRBD2 (5 bases). The CDR3 DNA reads as TGCGCCAGCAGTGCCACCAGGAGGCGGGTCCAAGAGACCCAGTACTTC. It is translated as CASSATRRRVQETQYF.